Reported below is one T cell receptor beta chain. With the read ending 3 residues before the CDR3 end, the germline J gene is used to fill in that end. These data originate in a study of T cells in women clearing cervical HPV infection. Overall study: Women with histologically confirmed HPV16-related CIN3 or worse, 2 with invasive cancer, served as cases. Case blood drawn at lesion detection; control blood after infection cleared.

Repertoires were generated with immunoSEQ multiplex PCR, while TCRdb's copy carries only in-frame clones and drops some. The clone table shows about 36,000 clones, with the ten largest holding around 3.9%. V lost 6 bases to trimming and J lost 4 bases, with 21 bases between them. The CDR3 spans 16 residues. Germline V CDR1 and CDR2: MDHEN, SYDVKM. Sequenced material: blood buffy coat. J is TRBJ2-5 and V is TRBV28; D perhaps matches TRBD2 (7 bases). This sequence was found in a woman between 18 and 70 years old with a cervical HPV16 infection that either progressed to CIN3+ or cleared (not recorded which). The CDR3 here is CASRLGGASMGETQYF. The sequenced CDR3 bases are TGTGCCAGCAGGCTGGGGGGGGCTAGTATGGGAGAGACC.